This TCR beta chain is from a study of shared clonotypes between healthy human individuals. Germline loops: CDR1 SGHTA, CDR2 FQGNSA. This CDR3 contains 17 residues. V shed 1 base and J 3 bases; nucleotides not matched to a gene: 8. Points on this clone: Its target is unknown.

Samples underwent the assay at deep level. As originally analysed: ImmunoSEQ gave junction-only sequences without quality scores, so filtering differed. The table came from immunoSEQ multiplex PCR; TCRdb's copy has only in-frame clones and leaves some out. V, J and clone size reflect that table, while D and trimming were determined from the DNA. This sample yields 190,000 or so clones, of which about 68% are seen a single time; about 10% belongs to the top ten. Findings of the study overall: The sharing of about 5% of naive CD4 clonotypes was seen across a few donors. In general, naive subsets displayed greater estimated richness than memory subsets did.

This clonotype was obtained from a man aged 25-45 years in good health. Sequenced sample: memory CD4+ T cells sorted from blood. The subset: CD45RA-negative fraction. The J gene is TRBJ1-5, the V gene TRBV7-2, with TRBD1 matching over 8 bases. CDR3 nucleotides: TGTGCCAGCAGCTTAGGAGGCGGGACAGGACCCAATCAGCCCCAGCATTTT. Translating gives CASSLGGGTGPNQPQHF. Filled out from reference TRBV7-2 and TRBJ1-5, the complete variable domain reads GAGVSQSPSNKVTEKGKDVELRCDPISGHTALYWYRQSLGQGLEFLIYFQGNSAPDKSGLPSDRFSAERTGGSVSTLTIQRTQQEDSAVYLCASSLGGGTGPNQPQHFGDGTRLSIL.